This entry describes one TCR beta chain. Its antigen has not been determined. It has no much larger one-base neighbor in the sample; base qualities were not kept. These data originate in a study of blood T cell repertoires in COVID-19 (TCRdb year 2020). Notes on the research overall: Samples covering the acute and convalescent phases of COVID-19 were provided by collaborators in the United States, Italy and Spain. The prospective study material was composed of cDNA or gDNA derived from T cells, B-cell-depleted T cells, or PBMCs. Deeply sampled blood TCRbeta repertoires from subjects exposed to, actively infected with, or recovered from COVID-19 were included in the dataset. The repertoires were released in a freely available public database meant as a resource for research on the immune response to SARS-CoV-2. The samples were drawn from two sources: the first 160 participants of the ongoing ImmuneRACE study, and about 1,300 subjects contributed by 6 global collaborators. The sample metadata nearly always contained a de-identified subject ID, COVID-19 status, age in years and sex. Where available, HLA class I and class II types were obtained from metadata supplied by the sample provider rather than from assay-based typing.

The immunoSEQ Assay, a bias-controlled multiplex PCR, was used to amplify TCRbeta CDR3 regions from genomic DNA. Turning to the authors' computational methods: Within the assay, amplification of reference gene primers was used to estimate how many nucleated cells each sample contained. To quantify the absolute abundance of each unique TCRbeta CDR3 rearrangement, sequence reads were collapsed and filtered. Productive Simpson clonality was computed per sample as the square root of Simpson's diversity index over productive rearrangements. The table was pulled from immuneACCESS by TCRdb, which kept in-frame rearrangements only. Such tables lose some clones; where checked, under half of the loss comes from unresolved V genes, and the rest has no known cause. Clone size and V and J calls were adopted from that table, with D and trimming inferred from the DNA. The sample has about 340,000 clones on record, around nine tenths of them singletons. Jointly, the top ten make up roughly 6.6% of the sample.

On the study overall, not on this receptor specifically: The amount of clinical and demographic metadata varied by source and participant and was provided uncurated.

At one collaborating source in Seattle, patients were enrolled during active infection and were followed longitudinally through the course of disease. The collaborating institutions used their own protocols to collect whole blood in K2EDTA tubes. For TCRbeta analysis, collaborators shipped samples as frozen whole blood, isolated PBMCs, or DNA extracted from either of those sample types. Inclusive of the bounding cysteine and phenylalanine, the CDR3 is 15 residues long. Kept here is only the CDR3 DNA, which spans 45 bases and is read in frame from base 1. The germline V gene (reference sequence) provides CDR1 WNHNN and CDR2 SYGVQD. At the junction V is shortened by 3 bases and J by 6 bases; bases outside the gene matches: 8.

The source material was peripheral blood. This sequence was found in a woman aged 55-75 years with COVID-19, enrolled during active disease. The chain is encoded by TRBV10-1 joined to TRBJ2-1; TRBD1 fits 7 bases in the junction. Here the CDR3 is given as CASSDEQGVLNEQFF. The DNA reads TGCGCCAGCAGTGATGAGCAGGGGGTCCTCAATGAGCAGTTCTTC.